Listed below are T cell receptor beta chains from one sample, sequenced in a study of blood T cell repertoires in COVID-19. The method was immunoSEQ multiplex PCR; TCRdb's version includes in-frame clones alone and lacks a portion of them. The sample yields roughly 50,000 clones, 86% seen once. Specimen: peripheral blood. These receptors were taken from a man aged 65-85 years with active COVID-19. Each CDR3 is given with its conserved first and last residue. A D gene is named only where the DNA matches it firmly. Rows give clone size only sometimes, using once, few, many, or a class for an expanded clone.

TRBJ2-7 | TRBV7-9 | TRBD1 | few | TGTGCCAGCAGCTTAACAGGGGGGTCAGACGAGCAGTACTTC | CASSLTGGSDEQYF
TRBJ2-3 | TRBV5-1 | NA | NA | TGCGCCAGCAGCTTCACGCGGGCGCAAAGGGGCACAGATACGCAGTATTTT | CASSFTRAQRGTDTQYF
TRBJ2-5 | TRBV27 | NA | NA | TGTGCCAGCAGTCCCCTGGGGTTGGACTACCAAGAGACCCAGTACTTC | CASSPLGLDYQETQYF
TRBJ2-3 | TRBV9 | TRBD2 | NA | TGTGCCAGCAGCGTAGAGGAAGCGGGGGGGCCCCATACGCAGTATTTT | CASSVEEAGGPHTQYF
TRBJ2-7 | TRBV27 | NA | few | TGTGCCAGCAGTTCCCGGGGAGGCTCCTACGAGCAGTACTTC | CASSSRGGSYEQYF
TRBJ2-7 | TRBV10-3 | TRBD2 | NA | TGTGCCACCGTACCGGGACTAGGTAGCTACGAGCAGTACTTC | CATVPGLGSYEQYF
TRBJ2-1 | TRBV5-1 | TRBD1 | NA | TGCGCCAGCAGGAACCCGAGTAGGGGGCGAGCAAATGAGCAGTTCTTC | CASRNPSRGRANEQFF
TRBJ1-1 | TRBV15 | NA | NA | TGTGCCACCAGCATTTGGGATAGGGGCACTGAAGCTTTCTTT | CATSIWDRGTEAFF
TRBJ1-2 | TRBV30 | NA | NA | TGTGCCTGGAGTGCCCACCCCGTGACAGACTATGGCTACACCTTC | CAWSAHPVTDYGYTF
TRBJ1-1 | TRBV9 | NA | NA | TGTGCCAGCAGCGTAGATCCGGGGACTAACACTGAAGCTTTCTTT | CASSVDPGTNTEAFF
TRBJ1-2 | TRBV29-1 | TRBD1 | few | TGCAGCGTTACCCGGACAGGGGATGGCTACACCTTC | CSVTRTGDGYTF
TRBJ1-2 | TRBV10-3 | NA | NA | TGTGCCATCAGTGAGATAACAGACTATGGCTACACCTTC | CAISEITDYGYTF
TRBJ1-5 | TRBV5-1 | NA | NA | TGCGCCAGCAGCTTGGAACCAGGAGGAAATCAGCCCCAGCATTTT | CASSLEPGGNQPQHF
TRBJ2-7 | TRBV27 | NA | NA | TGTGCCAGCAGTTTATTTTCCGGGGCCTACGAGCAGTACTTC | CASSLFSGAYEQYF
TRBJ2-3 | TRBV5-1 | TRBD2 | NA | TGCGCCAGCGGGGACCGGGGGGCAGATACGCAGTATTTT | CASGDRGADTQYF
TRBJ2-3 | TRBV7-2 | TRBD1 | NA | TGTGCCAGTACCCAGAACAGGGGCGCAGATACGCAGTATTTT | CASTQNRGADTQYF
TRBJ2-1 | TRBV4-2 | TRBD2 | NA | TGTGCCAGCAGCCGTGCTAGCGGGGGGTACAATGAGCAGTTCTTC | CASSRASGGYNEQFF
TRBJ2-1 | TRBV4-1 | NA | NA | TGCGCCAGCAGCGTACGGACACAAGGTGAGCAGTTCTTC | CASSVRTQGEQFF
TRBJ2-7 | TRBV6-2/TRBV6-3 | NA | NA | TGTGCCAGCAGCGACGGGTACGAGCAGTACTTC | CASSDGYEQYF
TRBJ1-3 | TRBV11-2 | NA | NA | TGTGCCAGCAGCTTAGTAGTGTTGAGCTCTGGAAACACCATATATTTT | CASSLVVLSSGNTIYF
TRBJ1-5 | TRBV11-3 | TRBD1 | NA | TGTGCCAGCAGCTTAGTATCCAGGGGGAGATATAGCAATCAGCCCCAGCATTTT | CASSLVSRGRYSNQPQHF
TRBJ1-2 | TRBV10-3 | TRBD1 | NA | TGTGCCATCACTGAAGGGGGCAGGGTATATGGCTACACCTTC | CAITEGGRVYGYTF
TRBJ1-2 | TRBV6-6 | TRBD1 | NA | TGTGCCAGCAGATCCACAGGGGCCGAACCTAACTATGGCTACACCTTC | CASRSTGAEPNYGYTF
TRBJ2-3 | TRBV4-3 | TRBD2 | NA | TGCGCCAGCAGCCGGACTAGCGGGGAGGGCACAGATACGCAGTATTTT | CASSRTSGEGTDTQYF
TRBJ2-6 | TRBV23-1 | TRBD1 | NA | TGCGCCAGCAGTCAGCAGGGGGCCATTTATTCCTCTGGGGCCAACGTCCTGACTTTC | CASSQQGAIYSSGANVLTF
TRBJ2-6 | TRBV19 | NA | NA | TGTGCCAGTTGGGACACCGCATCTGGGGCCAACGTCCTGACTTTC | CASWDTASGANVLTF
TRBJ2-7 | TRBV19 | TRBD1 | NA | TGTGCCAGTAGTGGGACAGGACCCTACGAGCAGTACTTC | CASSGTGPYEQYF
TRBJ1-6 | TRBV5-1 | NA | NA | TGCGCCAGCAGCTTGGCGGGCTATAATTCACCCCTCCACTTT | CASSLAGYNSPLHF
TRBJ1-1 | TRBV4-1 | NA | NA | TGCGCCAGCAGCCGCGAGTGGTCGGGGACTGAAGCTTTCTTT | CASSREWSGTEAFF
TRBJ1-5 | TRBV24-1 | NA | NA | TGTGCCACCAGTGATCCAGTGGCCCCTCAGCCCCAGCATTTT | CATSDPVAPQPQHF
TRBJ1-4 | TRBV6-5 | TRBD1 | few | TGTGCCAGCAGGAGGACAGGGGGGGATGAAAAACTGTTTTTT | CASRRTGGDEKLFF
TRBJ2-3 | TRBV7-9 | TRBD2 | NA | TGTGCCAGCAGCTCGGGACTAGTTCGGACAGATACGCAGTATTTT | CASSSGLVRTDTQYF
TRBJ2-3 | TRBV29-1 | NA | NA | TGCAGCGTTGGTGGGGTCGGGGGAAGCACAGATACGCAGTATTTT | CSVGGVGGSTDTQYF
TRBJ1-3 | TRBV5-4 | NA | NA | TGTGCCAGCAGCCCTGGCCTTCCAGGTAGAGGAAACACCATATATTTT | CASSPGLPGRGNTIYF
TRBJ2-3 | TRBV27 | NA | NA | TGTGCCAGCAGATATACGGGGGTCCTCACAGATACGCAGTATTTT | CASRYTGVLTDTQYF
TRBJ1-5 | TRBV9 | NA | NA | TGTGCCAGCAGCGTAGTGGCGGAAATCCGGGGCAATCAGCCCCAGCATTTT | CASSVVAEIRGNQPQHF
TRBJ2-6 | TRBV4-2 | NA | few | TGTGCCAGCAGCCGAAGCTCAGGCTCTGGGGCCAACGTCCTGACTTTC | CASSRSSGSGANVLTF
TRBJ1-5 | TRBV15 | TRBD1 | many | TGTGCCGCCAATACAGGGGGGCCCAATCAGCCCCAGCATTTT | CAANTGGPNQPQHF
TRBJ1-1 | TRBV9 | NA | NA | TGTGCCAGCAGTACGACAGCGTCAAACACTGAAGCTTTCTTT | CASSTTASNTEAFF
TRBJ1-1 | TRBV2 | NA | NA | TGTGCCAGCAGTGGATTAACGAGGAACACTGAAGCTTTCTTT | CASSGLTRNTEAFF
TRBJ1-2 | TRBV19 | NA | few | TGTGCCAGTAAACCCCGGTCGGGGGGTGGCTACACCTTC | CASKPRSGGGYTF
TRBJ2-1 | TRBV19 | NA | NA | TGTGCCAGTAGAATGGGGGGGGGCCGGGACAATGAGCAGTTCTTC | CASRMGGGRDNEQFF
TRBJ1-6 | TRBV7-3 | NA | NA | TGTGCCAGCAGCTTATTTGGGCATAATAATTCACCCCTCCACTTT | CASSLFGHNNSPLHF
TRBJ1-1 | TRBV28 | TRBD1 | once | TGTGCCAGCAGTTCCATAACAGGGGGCACCACTGAAGCTTTCTTT | CASSSITGGTTEAFF
TRBJ2-5 | TRBV6-2/TRBV6-3 | TRBD2 | medium-sized | TGTGCCAGCAGTTCGGTGGGGGGGGTCCAAGAGACCCAGTACTTC | CASSSVGGVQETQYF
TRBJ1-2 | TRBV6-5 | TRBD1 | NA | TGTGCCAGCAGGGGACAGTTCCAAGCTAACTATGGCTACACCTTC | CASRGQFQANYGYTF
TRBJ2-1 | TRBV4-3 | TRBD2 | NA | TGCGCCAGCAGCCAAGACCTCCTAGCGGGGGCCCAGTACAATGAGCAGTTCTTC | CASSQDLLAGAQYNEQFF
TRBJ1-4 | TRBV5-1 | TRBD1 | NA | TGCGCCAGCAGCGACACAGGGGGGGCTAATGAAAAACTGTTTTTT | CASSDTGGANEKLFF
TRBJ1-2 | TRBV19 | NA | NA | TGTGCCAGTAGTATTGATTGGTGGAGGGACAACTATGGCTACACCTTC | CASSIDWWRDNYGYTF
TRBJ1-2 | TRBV11-2 | TRBD1 | once | TGTGCCAGCAGCTTAGACCAGGGGACAGATGGCTACACCTTC | CASSLDQGTDGYTF
TRBJ2-1 | TRBV6-4 | TRBD1 | NA | TGTGCCAGCAGTGTCGAGACAGGGTCCTACAATGAGCAGTTCTTC | CASSVETGSYNEQFF
TRBJ2-2 | TRBV6-5 | NA | NA | TGTGCCAGCAGACAGGGACAGAACACCGGGGAGCTGTTTTTT | CASRQGQNTGELFF